This TCR beta chain came from a study of T-cell memory formation after mild COVID-19. The V and J ends lost 8 bases and 1 base respectively, with 15 bases between them. The CDR3 loop spans 14 amino acids. Germline values: CDR1 SGHRS, CDR2 YFSETQ. 5'RACE, which relied on constant-segment primers, yielded TCR alpha and TCR beta cDNA libraries carrying sample barcodes and UMIs. TCRdb passed the 5' RACE reads through MiXCR, listing each CDR3 protein once. The table shows approximately 82,000 distinct CDR3 sequences, with around 13% occurring only once. The source material was PBMCs or a T cell subset sorted from them (not recorded which). This chain joins TRBV5-1 and TRBJ1-1; D is unresolved. The TCR was taken from a man between 18 and 35 years old who had mild COVID-19 (a few samples of this study predate the infection). Cell type and time point are not known. CDR3 nucleotide sequence: TGCGCCAGTTCGAGGGAACGGACGAACACTGAAGCTTTCTTT. This codes for CASSRERTNTEAFF.